This is a list of T cell receptor beta chains from one sample in a study of response to subunit inactivated influenza vaccine. A single record per CDR3 protein comes from TCRdb applying MiXCR to the RT-PCR reads. The table shows about 240,000 distinct CDR3 sequences, with more than 10% occurring only once. This sample comprised non-naive T cells sorted from PBMCs, obtained around two weeks before vaccination. The source is a man aged 45-65 years who received an inactivated influenza vaccine. CDR3s include the opening cysteine and the closing phenylalanine or tryptophan. A D gene is named only where the DNA matches it firmly. Rows give clone size only sometimes, using once, few, many, or a class for an expanded clone.

>TRBJ2-1|.|many|TRBV4-3
CASSQVLGNEQFF
TGCGCCAGCAGCCAAGTTCTTGGAAATGAGCAGTTCTTC
>TRBJ2-2|.|few|TRBV10-3
CAISREQFGELFF
TGTGCCATCAGTAGAGAACAGTTCGGGGAGCTGTTTTTT
>TRBJ2-3|TRBD1|many|TRBV4-2
CASSQEGLTGGGTDTQYF
TGTGCCAGCAGCCAAGAAGGCCTAACAGGGGGTGGAACAGATACGCAGTATTTT
>TRBJ2-1|TRBD2|many|TRBV29-1
CSVAGLGGKNNEQFF
TGCAGCGTTGCGGGTCTGGGAGGGAAAAATAATGAGCAGTTCTTC
>TRBJ2-3|TRBD2|.|TRBV20-1
CSARDRSSGRATDTQYF
TGCAGTGCTAGAGATCGGTCCAGCGGGAGGGCCACAGATACGCAGTATTTT
>TRBJ2-7|.|many|TRBV5-1
CASSSQDRYEQYF
TGCGCCAGCAGCTCGCAGGACCGCTACGAGCAGTACTTC
>TRBJ1-1|.|many|TRBV6-5
CASSRHQGEAFF
TGTGCCAGCAGTCGTCACCAGGGGGAAGCTTTCTTT
>TRBJ2-1|.|.|TRBV7-2
CASSLAEGQVEFF
TGTGCCAGCAGCTTAGCGGAGGGCCAAGTGGAGTTCTTC
>TRBJ1-1|TRBD1|many|TRBV18
CASSRDRVEAFF
TGTGCCAGCTCACGGGACAGGGTAGAAGCTTTCTTT
>TRBJ1-2|TRBD1|.|TRBV7-2
CASSLEQGNYGYTF
TGTGCCAGCAGCTTAGAACAGGGGAACTATGGCTACACCTTC
>TRBJ2-5|TRBD2|few|TRBV7-9
CASSLQGGGQETQYF
TGTGCCAGCAGCTTACAGGGCGGGGGCCAAGAGACCCAGTACTTC
>TRBJ2-1|.|.|TRBV5-1
CASSLEAGSAYNEQFF
TGCGCCAGCAGCTTGGAGGCGGGGTCAGCATACAATGAGCAGTTCTTC
>TRBJ1-2|.|many|TRBV7-2
CASSLGQTFSSYGYTF
TGTGCCAGCAGCCTTGGACAGACCTTTTCCTCCTATGGCTACACCTTC
>TRBJ2-7|.|.|TRBV5-1
CASSLGFAEQYF
TGCGCCAGCAGCTTGGGTTTCGCCGAGCAGTACTTC
>TRBJ2-2|.|.|TRBV15
CATSRGRGGEELFF
TGTGCCACCAGCAGGGGGAGAGGTGGGGAGGAGCTGTTTTTT
>TRBJ2-3|TRBD2|.|TRBV10-3
CAIKRESVDTQYF
TGTGCCATCAAGCGGGAGAGTGTAGATACGCAGTATTTT
>TRBJ2-3|TRBD1|.|TRBV25-1
CASSTGTGTDTQYF
TGTGCCAGCAGTACAGGGACAGGGACAGATACGCAGTATTTT
>TRBJ1-4|.|.|TRBV7-2
CASSLRITNEKLFF
TGTGCCAGCAGCTTACGAATTACTAATGAAAAACTGTTTTTT
>TRBJ1-2|.|few|TRBV15
CATSSGGNPNYGYTF
TGTGCCACCAGCAGCGGGGGTAACCCAAACTATGGCTACACCTTC
>TRBJ2-3|.|.|TRBV6-2/TRBV6-3
CASSLQSSRTDTQYF
TGTGCCAGCAGTCTTCAGTCCTCCCGCACAGATACGCAGTATTTT
>TRBJ2-5|TRBD1|.|TRBV12-3/TRBV12-4
CASSWDRRKETQYF
TGTGCCAGCAGTTGGGACAGGAGAAAAGAGACCCAGTACTTC
>TRBJ1-6|.|.|TRBV6-1
CASSFDNSPLHF
TGTGCCAGCAGTTTTGATAATTCACCCCTCCACTTT
>TRBJ2-1|TRBD2|.|TRBV11-2
CASSSFGTSGPYNEQFF
TGTGCCAGCAGCTCCTTTGGGACTAGCGGGCCCTACAATGAGCAGTTCTTC
>TRBJ1-4|.|.|TRBV12-3/TRBV12-4
CASTRGGGNEKLFF
TGTGCCAGCACCCGTGGCGGGGGAAATGAAAAACTGTTTTTT
>TRBJ1-2|TRBD1|many|TRBV10-3
CAIRGTGEGYTF
TGTGCCATCAGGGGAACAGGGGAGGGCTACACCTTC
>TRBJ2-3|TRBD1|few|TRBV5-1
CASSSGQGVDTQYF
TGCGCCAGCAGTTCGGGACAGGGGGTAGATACGCAGTATTTT
>TRBJ2-3|TRBD1|.|TRBV15
CATSKGTVHTDTQYF
TGTGCCACCAGCAAAGGGACAGTACACACAGATACGCAGTATTTT
>TRBJ2-2|TRBD2|.|TRBV6-2/TRBV6-3
CASSFPPSGRAPGELFF
TGTGCCAGCAGTTTCCCCCCTAGCGGGAGGGCGCCCGGGGAGCTGTTTTTT
>TRBJ2-1|TRBD1|many|TRBV2
CASSPGQGFYNEQFF
TGTGCCAGCAGTCCGGGACAGGGATTTTACAATGAGCAGTTCTTC
>TRBJ2-2|TRBD2|few|TRBV7-2
CASSLALAGGAGELFF
TGTGCCAGCAGCTTAGCGCTAGCGGGAGGTGCCGGGGAGCTGTTTTTT
>TRBJ2-1|.|.|TRBV28
CATQNTGGTFYNEQFF
TGTGCCACTCAAAACACCGGCGGGACCTTCTACAATGAGCAGTTCTTC
>TRBJ2-7|TRBD2|many|TRBV20-1
CSANSGGFSYEQYF
TGCAGTGCCAATAGCGGGGGATTCTCCTACGAGCAGTACTTC
>TRBJ1-2|.|.|TRBV7-2
CASSSNLRVYTF
TGTGCCAGCAGCTCTAATTTGAGAGTCTATACCTTC
>TRBJ2-7|TRBD2|.|TRBV28
CASSFERGPSYEQYF
TGTGCCAGCAGTTTTGAGCGGGGGCCCTCCTACGAGCAGTACTTC
>TRBJ1-5|TRBD1|.|TRBV3-1
CASSQLGQGQPQHF
TGTGCCAGCAGCCAACTCGGACAGGGTCAGCCCCAGCATTTT
>TRBJ2-2|.|.|TRBV2
CALCPALFSQDTGELFF
TGTGCCCTCTGCCCCGCCCTTTTTAGCCAGGACACCGGGGAGCTGTTTTTT
>TRBJ2-3|TRBD2|.|TRBV7-3
CASSIIAGSVTDTQYF
TGTGCCAGCAGCATCATAGCGGGGAGCGTTACAGATACGCAGTATTTT
>TRBJ2-1|TRBD2|.|TRBV7-9
CASSPGGLAGSYNEQFF
TGCGCCAGCAGCCCGGGAGGGCTAGCGGGGTCCTACAATGAGCAGTTCTTC
>TRBJ2-5|.|.|TRBV10-2
CASRRQGGLLKETQYF
TGCGCCAGCAGAAGACAAGGGGGACTACTGAAAGAGACCCAGTACTTC
>TRBJ1-5|.|few|TRBV6-2/TRBV6-3
CASSFQQGRGSQPQHF
TGTGCCAGCAGCTTCCAACAGGGAAGGGGCAGTCAGCCCCAGCATTTT
>TRBJ2-3|TRBD2|few|TRBV7-6
CASSLLAGGLSLTDTQYF
TGTGCCAGCAGCTTGCTAGCGGGAGGGCTATCTCTCACAGATACGCAGTATTTT
>TRBJ1-2|TRBD1|few|TRBV6-5
CASSWAGQGAYGYTF
TGTGCCAGCAGTTGGGCAGGGCAGGGGGCCTATGGCTACACCTTC